The 28 T cell receptor beta chains listed next were all sequenced from one sample in a study of cytomegalovirus exposure and HLA in healthy donors. TCRdb's table, derived via immunoSEQ multiplex PCR, lists solely in-frame clones and lacks some. This sample carries tens of thousands of clones, about 96% of them seen once, and the ten largest clones take 1.6%. Material for sequencing was PBMCs. Receptors originate from a man aged 18-30 years in good health and CMV-seropositive.

The chain employs TRBV27 and TRBJ1-2, with D tentatively TRBD1 (5 bases). The V gene's germline CDR1 is MNHEY and CDR2 SMNVEV (reference sequence). The CDR3 sequence is 14 residues long. V lost 5 bases and J 2 bases, leaving 12 bases between the germline ends. CDR3 DNA: TGTGCCAGCAGTCCGAGCGGGGGGAACTATGGCTACACCTTC. This codes for CASSPSGGNYGYTF.

The chain carries TRBV7-2 and TRBJ2-2, with 9 bases identical to TRBD1. CDR1 SGHTA and CDR2 FQGNSA come from the germline V gene. This CDR3 spans 15 amino acids. The ends lost 5 bases at V and 7 bases at J; junction bases unmatched: 8. The CDR3 loop reads CASSPGQGNGGELFF. For the CDR3, the DNA is TGTGCCAGCAGCCCAGGACAGGGGAATGGCGGGGAGCTGTTTTTT. Looking up the rest from reference TRBV7-2 and TRBJ2-2 gives the full variable domain: GAGVSQSPSNKVTEKGKDVELRCDPISGHTALYWYRQSLGQGLEFLIYFQGNSAPDKSGLPSDRFSAERTGGSVSTLTIQRTQQEDSAVYLCASSPGQGNGGELFFGEGSRLTVL.

The chain couples TRBV28 to TRBJ1-4; 8 bases line up with TRBD1. Germline loops: CDR1 MDHEN, CDR2 SYDVKM. The CDR3 is made up of 16 amino acids. V was clipped by 3 bases and J by 0 bases; unmatched bases: 3. CDR3 loop: CASSFQGAATNEKLFF. DNA for the CDR3: TGTGCCAGCAGTTTTCAGGGGGCCGCAACTAATGAAAAACTGTTTTTT.

The rearrangement uses TRBV11-2 and TRBJ2-1, with TRBD2 identical over 7 bases. CDR1 and CDR2 from the germline V gene are SGHAT and FQNNGV. The V and J ends lost 5 bases and 10 bases, in that order; junction bases with no gene match: 2. This CDR3 region has 11 residues. CDR3 DNA sequence: TGTGCCAGCAGCACACTAGCGGAGCAGTTCTTC. Translation gives CASSTLAEQFF.

The chain links TRBV28 to TRBJ1-1; perhaps TRBD1 as D (6 bases). Germline CDR1 reads MDHEN; CDR2 reads SYDVKM. The V end lost 6 bases, the J end lost 1 base, and 18 bases lay between the germline ends. This CDR3 spans 16 amino acids. The CDR3 DNA reads TGTGCCAGCAGGCCCAGGGGCAGGGGTTCGAACACTGAAGCTTTCTTT. Its protein product is CASRPRGRGSNTEAFF.

This chain links TRBV7-6 with TRBJ2-3; the D gene is possibly TRBD2 (7 bases). The length of the CDR3 is 16 residues. Germline CDR1 reads SGHVS; CDR2 reads FNYEAQ. V shed 1 base and J shed 0 bases, with 11 bases lying between them. The CDR3 bases are TGTGCCAGCAGCTTAGTAGGGGGGGCTAGCACAGATACGCAGTATTTT. This sequence encodes CASSLVGGASTDTQYF.

The chain combines TRBV27 with TRBJ2-1; 7 bases match TRBD2. The V and J ends lost 8 bases and 7 bases, in that order; junction bases with no gene match: 8. The CDR3 has 13 amino acids. Germline CDR1 is MNHEY and CDR2 is SMNVEV (reference sequence). CDR3 in DNA: TGTGCCAGCGGACTAGTCGTTCAGAATGAGCAGTTCTTC. It specifies CASGLVVQNEQFF.

The chain couples TRBV6-1 to TRBJ2-1; weak D call: TRBD2 (6 bases). CDR1 and CDR2 (germline): MNHNS, SASEGT. The CDR3 runs 15 residues. V lost 0 bases and J 10 bases, leaving 16 bases between the germline ends. DNA for the CDR3: TGTGCCAGCAGTGAAGCACGGGGGAGTTCGAAGGAGCAGTTCTTC. This translates into CASSEARGSSKEQFF.

The rearrangement uses TRBV6-6 and TRBJ2-5; tentative D call: TRBD2 (5 bases). The CDR3 consists of 14 residues. Per the germline V gene, CDR1 is MNHNY and CDR2 is SVGAGI (reference sequence). V lost 7 bases and J lost 5, with 17 bases in between. The CDR3 DNA reads as TGTGCCAGCACCCGCCAAGAGGGTATCGAGACCCAGTACTTC. It specifies CASTRQEGIETQYF.

The rearrangement links TRBV6-1 to TRBJ2-5, with 11 bases fitting TRBD2. V lost 2 bases, J lost 4 bases, and 6 bases stayed unmatched. The germline gives CDR1 MNHNS, CDR2 SASEGT. This CDR3 has 16 residues. CDR3 region: CASSELSGRARETQYF. CDR3 nucleotides: TGTGCCAGCAGTGAACTTAGCGGGAGGGCTCGAGAGACCCAGTACTTC.

The V call is TRBV6-6, the J call TRBJ2-7; TRBD1 aligns across 9 bases. Germline CDR1 and CDR2: MNHNY and SVGAGI (reference sequence). The length of the CDR3 is 16 residues. The V segment lost 5 bases and the J segment 2 bases; nucleotides outside the gene matches: 10. In nucleotides, the CDR3 is TGTGCCAGCAGTCGACTAACAGGGGGCGCCCCCTACGAGCAGTACTTC. This codes for CASSRLTGGAPYEQYF.

J is TRBJ1-2 and V is TRBV5-6; possibly TRBD1 for D (6 bases). The CDR3 is made up of 15 amino acids. Germline V gene data show CDR1 as SGHDT and CDR2 as YYEEEE. V lost 1 base and J lost 4, with 14 bases in between. CDR3: CASSLRRQESYGYTF. Here the CDR3 DNA reads TGTGCCAGCAGCTTGCGTAGACAGGAGAGCTATGGCTACACCTTC.

The chain couples TRBV5-1 to TRBJ1-2, with D possibly being TRBD1 (6 bases). The ends were cut back, 1 base at V and 7 bases at J, with 11 bases in the middle. This CDR3 has 13 amino acids. The germline CDR1 and CDR2 sequences are SGHRS and YFSETQ. In DNA, the CDR3 is TGCGCCAGCAGCTTGAGGGGGGGTTCTGGCTACACCTTC. Translating gives CASSLRGGSGYTF.

The rearrangement joins TRBV18 to TRBJ1-1, with D unclear. The CDR3 consists of 15 residues. V lost 3 bases, J lost 1 base, and 12 bases lay in between. The germline V gene has CDR1 KGHSH and CDR2 LQKENI. The CDR3, as DNA: TGTGCCAGCTCACCCCAAGAGGCCTCGAACACTGAAGCTTTCTTT. Its translation is CASSPQEASNTEAFF.

This clone occurred once. The CDR3, as DNA: TGCGCCAGCAGCTTTACAGGGGGCCAAGAGACCCAGTACTTC. This translates into CASSFTGGQETQYF. The chain recombines TRBV5-1 with TRBJ2-5, with TRBD1 matching 8 bases. Germline CDR1 SGHRS, CDR2 YFSETQ. The CDR3 extends over 14 amino acids. The trim removed 2 bases at V and 1 base at J, leaving 1 base unmatched.

The rearrangement uses TRBV9 and TRBJ1-1; 7 positions agree with TRBD1. CDR1 is SGDLS and CDR2 is YYNGEE in the germline V gene. This CDR3 comprises 17 residues. V lost 5 bases to trimming and J lost 2 bases; unmatched junction nucleotides: 15. The chain's CDR3 is CASRENPGQILNTEAFF. DNA for the CDR3: TGTGCCAGCAGGGAGAATCCGGGACAGATATTAAACACTGAAGCTTTCTTT.

CDR3 in amino acids: CASSVDPGQVSRSYTF. DNA of the CDR3: TGTGCCAGCAGCGTAGATCCGGGACAGGTGTCTAGGAGCTACACCTTC. J is TRBJ1-2 and V is TRBV9, with 8 nucleotides matching TRBD1. CDR1 is SGDLS, CDR2 YYNGEE, per germline. J lost 9 bases, V lost 0 bases, and 13 bases had no gene match. This CDR3 has 16 residues.

The chain uses TRBV11-3 and TRBJ1-1, with D possibly matching TRBD1 (6 bases). CDR1 SGHNT and CDR2 YENEEA come from the germline V gene. This CDR3 has 13 residues. With 2 bases removed from V and 10 bases from J, the gap between germline ends came to 14 bases. DNA of the CDR3: TGTGCCAGCAGCTTAATCGTTGGGGGCACAGCTTTCTTT. Its protein is CASSLIVGGTAFF.

This clone has a single count. V gene TRBV28 combines with J gene TRBJ1-2; D call uncertain. Germline V CDR1 and CDR2: MDHEN, SYDVKM. Trimming took 10 bases from V and 8 from J, leaving 17 bases between them. The CDR3 is made up of 12 amino acids. The CDR3 nucleotides read TGTGCCACCGCCCAGACCGACAAAGGCTACACCTTC. Translated, it gives CATAQTDKGYTF.

A single count supports this clone. V usage is TRBV19 and J usage is TRBJ1-3; 8 nucleotides line up with TRBD1. This CDR3 spans 14 amino acids. The junction had 4 bases not matched to a gene; V was cut back by 5 bases and J by 4 bases. Germline-derived CDR1 and CDR2 are LNHDA and SQIVND (reference sequence). The CDR3 DNA reads as TGTGCCAGTAGTTTCAGGGGGCCCGGAAACACCATATATTTT. Encoded protein: CASSFRGPGNTIYF.

V is TRBV5-4 and J is TRBJ1-2; 7 bases map to TRBD1. The germline V gene has CDR1 SGHNT and CDR2 YYREEE (reference sequence). V lost 5 bases to trimming and J lost 2 bases; unmatched junction nucleotides: 6. This CDR3 is built from 14 residues. Here the CDR3 reads CASRTGQRNYGYTF. The CDR3, as DNA: TGTGCCAGCAGGACAGGGCAACGGAACTATGGCTACACCTTC.

The rearrangement links TRBV15 to TRBJ2-5; 9 bases are a match to TRBD2. The CDR3 contains 17 residues. The trim removed 1 base at V and 9 bases at J, leaving 15 bases unmatched. CDR1 is LNHNV and CDR2 is YYDKDF in the germline V gene (reference sequence). The chain's CDR3 is CATSRGVGGRAFRAQYF. The DNA of the CDR3 is TGTGCCACCAGCAGAGGGGTTGGCGGGAGGGCCTTTAGGGCCCAGTACTTC.

CDR3 in DNA: TGCGCCAGCATCGATGGGACTAGCGGGCTCACAGATACGCAGTATTTT. It specifies CASIDGTSGLTDTQYF. The J gene is TRBJ2-3, the V gene TRBV10-2, with 12 nucleotides matching TRBD2. Germline V gene sequence: CDR1 WSHSY, CDR2 SAAADI. This CDR3 is 16 amino acids long. V was clipped by 7 bases and J by 2 bases; unmatched bases: 7.

The chain joins TRBV7-6 to TRBJ2-7, with D possibly TRBD2 on 6 matching bases. Trimming left V 5 bases short and J 7 bases short, with 24 bases between. The CDR3 runs to 16 residues. Germline assignment: CDR1 SGHVS and CDR2 FNYEAQ. The chain's CDR3 is CASSPQGIAELREQYF. CDR3 sequence (DNA): TGTGCCAGCAGCCCCCAGGGAATAGCGGAACTTCGGGAGCAGTACTTC. Using reference TRBV7-6 and TRBJ2-7 for the parts outside the CDR3, the full variable domain is GAGVSQSPRYKVTKRGQDVALRCDPISGHVSLYWYRQALGQGPEFLTYFNYEAQQDKSGLPNDRFSAERPEGSISTLTIQRTEQRDSAMYRCASSPQGIAELREQYFGPGTRLTVT.

The chain recombines TRBV28 with TRBJ2-7, with D tentatively TRBD1 (6 bases). Germline CDR1 and CDR2: MDHEN and SYDVKM. The CDR3 is made up of 13 amino acids. The V and J ends lost 3 bases and 3 bases respectively, with 9 bases between them. CDR3 coding DNA: TGTGCCAGCAGTTTTTTGGACAGCTACGAGCAGTACTTC. Translation gives CASSFLDSYEQYF.

J is TRBJ1-1 and V is TRBV6-5, with D possibly TRBD1 on 6 matching bases. V was pared by 2 bases and J by 5 bases, with 15 bases between. The CDR3 contains 15 residues. Germline V CDR1 and CDR2: MNHEY, SVGAGI. CDR3 nucleotides: TGTGCCAGCAGTTACCCGAACGGGGGGCCGACTGAAGCTTTCTTT. It codes for CASSYPNGGPTEAFF.

The chain uses TRBV27 and TRBJ1-2; unclear D gene. The length of the CDR3 is 13 residues. V was cut by 0 bases and J by 8 bases, with 10 bases left in between. The germline V gene has CDR1 MNHEY and CDR2 SMNVEV (reference sequence). CDR3 sequence: CASSLSRGGGYTF. The CDR3 coding sequence is TGTGCCAGCAGTTTATCTCGGGGTGGCGGCTACACCTTC.

The J gene is TRBJ2-1, the V gene TRBV30; no definite D call. Deletions cut 2 bases from V and 9 bases from J, with 8 bases between. Germline V gene sequence: CDR1 GTSNPN, CDR2 SVGIG (reference sequence). The CDR3 is 11 amino acids. Here the CDR3 DNA reads TGTGCCTGGAGTTCCTACGGTGAGCAGTTCTTC. It translates to CAWSSYGEQFF.